The 10 T cell receptor beta chains below come from one sample, sequenced in a study of T cell responses to AZD1222 COVID-19 vaccine. The data were produced by immunoSEQ multiplex PCR, yet TCRdb's version contains in-frame clones alone and is incomplete. Seen here are roughly 140,000 clones, less than 95% observed once, and the top ten hold roughly 3.1%. Sequenced here: peripheral blood, sampled on day 0 of AZD1222 vaccination. These receptors were collected from an adult in good health.

The V call is TRBV7-9, the J call TRBJ2-1; 7 nucleotides agree with TRBD2. Losses at the gene ends were 8 bases for V and 1 base for J; bases not matched to a gene: 5. Germline values: CDR1 SEHNR, CDR2 FQNEAQ (reference sequence). CDR3 length: 14 amino acids. This CDR3 reads CASGTGGSYNEQFF. The CDR3 bases are TGTGCCAGCGGAACGGGAGGTTCCTACAATGAGCAGTTCTTC.

V and J are TRBV29-1 and TRBJ1-1; no firm D call. Per the germline V gene, CDR1 is SQVTM and CDR2 is ANQGSEA. The CDR3 consists of 10 residues. Trimming removed 4 bases at V and 11 bases at J, with 11 bases between. This chain's CDR3 is CSVGNGPAFF. The CDR3 bases are TGCAGCGTTGGAAACGGGCCGGCTTTCTTT.

This clone was detected only once. The chain links TRBV6-5 to TRBJ1-2; D is undetermined. The CDR3 is made up of 13 amino acids. Trimming stripped 0 bases from V and 5 bases from J, with 7 bases between. CDR1 MNHEY and CDR2 SVGAGI come from the germline V gene. CDR3 in amino acids: CASSYSLGYGYTF. The CDR3 nucleotides are TGTGCCAGCAGTTACTCGTTGGGGTATGGCTACACCTTC.

The J gene is TRBJ1-4, the V gene TRBV19; D is possibly TRBD1 (5 bases). The ends were cut back, 3 bases at V and 2 bases at J, with 10 bases in the middle. This CDR3 region has 15 residues. From germline, CDR1 is LNHDA and CDR2 SQIVND (reference sequence). The CDR3 coding sequence is TGTGCCAGTAGTATTGGAGGGGAGACTAATGAAAAACTGTTTTTT. This translates into CASSIGGETNEKLFF.

The J gene is TRBJ1-2, the V gene TRBV7-2; tentative D call: TRBD1 (5 bases). V gave up 4 bases and J gave up 4 bases, with 16 bases separating them. The length of the CDR3 is 15 residues. CDR1 and CDR2 from the germline V gene are SGHTA and FQGNSA. CDR3 amino acids: CASSSDTAGLYGYTF. In nucleotides, the CDR3 is TGTGCCAGCAGCTCCGATACAGCGGGACTCTATGGCTACACCTTC.

To note about this clone: Distinct nucleotide sequences in the sample also encode this CDR3. The rearrangement joins TRBV5-1 to TRBJ2-7; weak D call: TRBD2 (5 bases). Germline V gene lookup returns CDR1 SGHRS and CDR2 YFSETQ. This CDR3 contains 14 residues. Trimming took 4 bases from V and 2 from J, leaving 13 bases between them. CDR3 bases: TGCGCCAGCAGCCCAAGTACGGGGACCTACGAGCAGTACTTC. This gives the protein CASSPSTGTYEQYF.

V and J are TRBV19 and TRBJ2-1; D is perhaps TRBD1 (5 bases). CDR1 and CDR2 (germline): LNHDA, SQIVND (reference sequence). This CDR3 region has 16 residues. V was trimmed by 1 base and J by 2 bases, leaving 12 bases between them. CDR3 residues: CASSIVLDIPYNEQFF. Written as DNA, the CDR3 is TGTGCCAGTAGTATAGTGCTGGACATCCCCTACAATGAGCAGTTCTTC. Using reference TRBV19 and TRBJ2-1 for the parts outside the CDR3, the full variable domain is DGGITQSPKYLFRKEGQNVTLSCEQNLNHDAMYWYRQDPGQGLRLIYYSQIVNDFQKGDIAEGYSVSREKKESFPLTVTSAQKNPTAFYLCASSIVLDIPYNEQFFGPGTRLTVL.

The chain combines TRBV5-6 with TRBJ1-2, with unresolved D. This CDR3 spans 14 amino acids. V lost 4 bases to trimming and J lost 11 bases, with 21 bases between them. Germline assignment: CDR1 SGHDT and CDR2 YYEEEE. CDR3 bases: TGTGCCAGCAGCCCCACGTCCCTAGGTGGCCGGTACACCTTC. It encodes CASSPTSLGGRYTF.

The chain recombines TRBV4-2 with TRBJ1-2; 8 bases are shared with TRBD1. Germline trimming cut 4 bases from V and 6 bases from J; bases unmatched to any gene: 7. This CDR3 has 14 amino acids. Germline V CDR1 and CDR2: LGHNA, YNFKEQ. The CDR3 is CASSPSGQGHGYTF. In DNA form, the CDR3 reads TGTGCCAGCAGCCCTAGCGGACAGGGTCATGGCTACACCTTC.

CDR3 protein: CASGLEGATLGANVLTF. The CDR3 DNA reads as TGTGCTAGTGGTTTGGAGGGGGCCACTCTGGGGGCCAACGTCCTGACTTTC. V is TRBV12-5 and J is TRBJ2-6, with TRBD1 matching over 7 bases. The V segment lost 1 base and the J segment 4 bases; nucleotides outside the gene matches: 7. The CDR3 spans 17 residues. Germline-derived CDR1 and CDR2 are LGHNT and FRNRAP.